The next 7 T cell receptor beta chains were all read from a single sample in a study of CD8+ T cells in alopecia areata (dated by TCRdb to 2017 to 2018). Receptors were amplified or captured by the immunoSEQ multiplex PCR assay. RNA was extracted from all samples and reverse transcribed into cDNA as template for TCR sequencing. Imported from immuneACCESS, the table was reduced by TCRdb to in-frame sequences with V and J called. These copies leave out some clones; in studies compared against another copy, an unresolved V gene accounts for under half, and the cause of the remainder is not known. The sample includes 50,000 to 80,000 clones, with 44% observed a single time. Roughly 50% of the sample belongs to the ten largest clones. Sequencing was carried out using NKG2D-low CD8+ T cells sorted from blood. This specimen's cell subset or site label, interpreted: sorted CD8+ NKG2D-low blood T cells. Receptors originate from a human donor with alopecia areata.

The rearrangement uses TRBV2 and TRBJ2-6; D could derive from TRBD1 or TRBD2 (5 bases each). This CDR3 region has 18 residues. Per germline, CDR1 SNHLY and CDR2 FYNNEI. V gave up 3 bases and J gave up 0 bases, with 15 bases separating them. The DNA of the CDR3 is TGTGCCAGCAGTGAGATGAGGGGCGCCCCCTCTGGGGCCAACGTCCTGACTTTC. Encoded protein: CASSEMRGAPSGANVLTF.

This clone has a handful of counts. The gene calls are TRBV7-9 and TRBJ1-3; D is unresolved. The germline V gene has CDR1 SEHNR and CDR2 FQNEAQ (reference sequence). This CDR3 is 16 amino acids long. Deletions cut 0 bases from V and 2 bases from J, with 11 bases between. CDR3: CASSLAMGRAGNTIYF. For the CDR3, the DNA is TGTGCCAGCAGCTTAGCAATGGGAAGGGCTGGAAACACCATATATTTT.

The J gene is TRBJ2-1, the V gene TRBV6-5; D is undetermined. This CDR3 has 15 residues. Germline lookup yields CDR1 MNHEY and CDR2 SVGAGI. Trimming removed 2 bases from V and 0 bases from J, with 8 bases in between. Written as DNA, the CDR3 is TGTGCCAGCAGTTACGTAACCCTCTCCTACAATGAGCAGTTCTTC. Its translation: CASSYVTLSYNEQFF.

As for this clone: The sample holds other DNA sequences that translate to the same CDR3. V is TRBV4-1 and J is TRBJ2-6; D is ambiguous. Trimming removed 1 base from V and 1 base from J, with 2 bases in between. CDR3 length: 14 residues. From germline, CDR1 is MGHRA and CDR2 YSYEKL. The DNA for the CDR3 is TGCGCCAGCAGCCAAGTATCTGGGGCCAACGTCCTGACTTTC. Protein: CASSQVSGANVLTF.

The table lists this clone with a few counts. The gene calls are TRBV7-9 and TRBJ2-5; perhaps D is TRBD1 or TRBD2 (5 bases each). The germline V gene has CDR1 SEHNR and CDR2 FQNEAQ (reference sequence). Trimming shortened V by 0 bases and J by 6 bases, and 20 bases separated the two germline ends. CDR3 size: 17 residues. CDR3 region: CASSLASQGTRGQTQYF. Here the CDR3 DNA reads TGTGCCAGCAGCTTAGCATCCCAAGGGACCAGAGGCCAGACCCAGTACTTC.

The J gene is TRBJ2-7, the V gene TRBV7-9; tentative D call: TRBD1 (5 bases). Trimming removed 9 bases at V and 5 bases at J, with 20 bases between. The CDR3 covers 14 residues. Germline V gene lookup returns CDR1 SEHNR and CDR2 FQNEAQ (reference sequence). The CDR3: CASVAVLRGDEQYF. CDR3 in DNA: TGTGCCAGTGTGGCCGTCCTAAGGGGCGACGAGCAGTACTTC.

This clone was picked up a small number of times. The V gene is TRBV6-5, the J gene TRBJ2-7; D assignment may be TRBD1 or TRBD2 (6 bases each). V was clipped by 3 bases and J by 6 bases, with 12 bases between them. Per germline, CDR1 MNHEY and CDR2 SVGAGI. The CDR3 runs 13 residues. The CDR3 DNA is TGTGCCAGCAGTTATAATGAGGGGGGCGAGCAGTACTTC. Translating it yields CASSYNEGGEQYF.